The clone carrying this T cell receptor beta chain came up once. The antigen is unknown. The data were obtained in a study of CD8+CD57+ T cells in acquired aplastic anemia. Study-wide context: Quantities of DNA derived from sorted CD4+ and CD8+ cells averaged around 3 ug.

V was pared by 4 bases and J by 0 bases, with 2 bases between. The CDR3 is made up of 11 amino acids. Germline V gene sequence: CDR1 DFQATT, CDR2 SNEGSKA (reference sequence). Patients who underwent sequencing had shown CD8+CD57+ cell expansion by flow cytometry. Patients were untreated when blood was sampled. Study outcomes and limitations: Patients shared 25 to 30 CD8+ CDR3 sequences with controls. Patients and controls were not found to differ significantly in CD8+ Simpson's diversity.

Genomic DNA templated the TCR beta VDJ and CDR3 profiling. In TCRdb, the reads were re-called with MiXCR into one record per CDR3 protein. Of about 150,000 distinct CDR3 sequences in the sample, 45% to 55% were seen once. The V gene is TRBV20-1, the J gene TRBJ2-3, with D uncertain. The clonotype originates from a human donor with aplastic anemia. Material for sequencing was sorted CD4+, CD8+, or CD8+CD57+ T cells (not recorded which) from PBMCs. The DNA for the CDR3 is TGCAGTGCTACGAGCACAGATACGCAGTATTTT. Amino acid sequence: CSATSTDTQYF.